This TCR beta chain emerged from a study of T cell changes during pregnancy in multiple sclerosis. Per germline, CDR1 SGHRS and CDR2 YFSETQ. V lost 4 bases and J lost 6; bases outside the gene matches: 9. This CDR3 comprises 14 residues. TCRdb's copy holds only in-frame clones and misses some; the assay was immunoSEQ multiplex PCR. The sample carries approximately 80,000 clones, around 93% recorded once. This sample comprised peripheral blood, obtained in the second trimester of pregnancy. The clonotype originates from a female donor in good health, enrolled as a control in a pregnancy study. The chain has TRBV5-1 and TRBJ1-2; 7 positions agree with TRBD1. The CDR3 sequence is CASSPGRGMHGYTF. The CDR3, as DNA: TGCGCCAGCAGCCCGGGCAGGGGGATGCATGGCTACACCTTC.